This T cell receptor (beta chain) was sequenced during a study of metastatic and nonmetastatic thyroid tumors. Study summary: Samples came from malignant and benign thyroid patients, and repertoires were compared across blood and tumor or nodule tissue.

This clone was seen a handful of times. One end of the junction does not line up with germline, which may come from a read error. Thyroid surgery took place with no prior treatment in any patient. TCRdb re-called clones from the PCR reads using MiXCR. In the table there are about 39,000 clones, roughly a fifth of which are singletons. CDR1 and CDR2 (germline): LNHDA, SQIVND (reference sequence). This CDR3 contains 13 residues. The source is a female donor with papillary thyroid cancer or a benign thyroid nodule (not recorded which). Some clones in this sample may be carry-over from other donors' samples. The chain has TRBV19 and TRBJ2-7; TRBD2 matches at 14 bases. Sequenced sample: blood. The CDR3 DNA is TGTGCCAGTAGTACCGGGACTAGCGGGAGTCTCCACTTC. Translation gives CASSTGTSGSLHF. The full variable domain, in which reference TRBV19 and TRBJ2-7 provide the parts outside the CDR3, is DGGITQSPKYLFRKEGQNVTLSCEQNLNHDAMYWYRQDPGQGLRLIYYSQIVNDFQKGDIAEGYSVSREKKESFPLTVTSAQKNPTAFYLCASSTGTSGSLHFGPGTRLTVT.